This is a list of T cell receptor beta chains from one sample in a study of sequential checkpoint blockade in melanoma. Using immunoSEQ multiplex PCR, the repertoire was profiled, and TCRdb retains in-frame clones only, with some absent. The table includes some 21,000 clones, 80% to 90% detected once. Here the sequenced sample was CD8+ T cells sorted from blood (inferred from file names), taken from a patient given nivolumab and ipilimumab in sequence. These receptors originate from a human donor with melanoma. CDR3s include the opening cysteine and the closing phenylalanine or tryptophan. D genes are given only for firm matches. Clone size is stated in some rows and not others, as once, few, many or a class when expanded.

d_call	v_call	j_call	clone_size	cdr3_aa	cdr3_nt
TRBD2	TRBV30	TRBJ2-7	-	CAWIGSGSSRSSYEQYF	TGTGCCTGGATTGGTAGCGGGAGCTCAAGGAGCTCCTACGAGCAGTACTTC
-	TRBV30	TRBJ2-7	once	CAWSVMGEGGFYEQYF	TGTGCCTGGAGTGTAATGGGAGAGGGTGGGTTCTACGAGCAGTACTTC
TRBD1	TRBV5-1	TRBJ2-2	-	CASSRLGQGTGELFF	TGCGCCAGCAGCCGTCTGGGACAGGGGACCGGGGAGCTGTTTTTT
TRBD1	TRBV6-5	TRBJ1-1	-	CASSAWTGLSTEAFF	TGTGCCAGCAGTGCCTGGACAGGGTTAAGCACTGAAGCTTTCTTT
TRBD2	TRBV4-1	TRBJ2-7	-	CASSDPGGATYEQYF	TGCGCCAGCAGCGATCCGGGAGGCGCTACCTACGAGCAGTACTTC
-	TRBV10-3	TRBJ1-4	-	CAISAQPPVQGLFF	TGTGCCATCAGTGCCCAGCCCCCCGTACAGGGACTGTTTTTT
-	TRBV6-4	TRBJ1-1	-	CATAPRAGTEAFF	TGTGCCACCGCCCCAAGAGCCGGCACTGAAGCTTTCTTT
-	TRBV9	TRBJ2-1	-	CAGSVTGRREQFF	TGTGCCGGCAGCGTTACAGGTCGGCGGGAGCAGTTCTTC
TRBD2	TRBV5-1	TRBJ2-1	-	CASSNRLLSGLAVNEQFF	TGCGCCAGCAGCAACCGCTTGTTATCAGGGCTAGCGGTCAATGAGCAGTTCTTC
TRBD2	TRBV10-3	TRBJ2-1	once	CAISELASGSYNEQFF	TGTGCCATCAGTGAGTTGGCTAGCGGTTCCTACAATGAGCAGTTCTTC
TRBD2	TRBV13	TRBJ2-2	-	CASIAPGLAPQTGELFF	TGTGCCAGCATCGCACCGGGACTAGCGCCACAGACCGGGGAGCTGTTTTTT
TRBD1	TRBV28	TRBJ1-4	few	CASSRQGTNEKLFF	TGTGCCAGCAGTAGACAGGGTACTAATGAAAAACTGTTTTTT
TRBD1	TRBV5-1	TRBJ1-2	-	CASSLSQGVFYGYTF	TGCGCCAGCAGCTTGTCTCAGGGGGTATTCTATGGCTACACCTTC
-	TRBV7-6	TRBJ2-5	-	CASSSGEETQYF	TGTGCCAGCAGCTCCGGGGAAGAGACCCAGTACTTC
-	TRBV19	TRBJ2-7	-	CASSIMQGPHEQYF	TGTGCCAGTAGTATTATGCAGGGGCCCCACGAGCAGTACTTC
-	TRBV28	TRBJ2-2	-	CASSLLEGQNTGELFF	TGTGCCAGCAGTTTATTAGAGGGACAAAACACCGGGGAGCTGTTTTTT
-	TRBV4-3	TRBJ2-7	-	CASSQDLLLEQYF	TGCGCCAGCAGCCAAGATCTTCTCTTGGAGCAGTACTTC
TRBD1	TRBV2	TRBJ1-1	once	CASGAQGGPEAFF	TGTGCCAGCGGAGCACAGGGGGGTCCTGAAGCTTTCTTT
-	TRBV6-5	TRBJ1-1	-	CASSYYSRSEAFF	TGTGCCAGCAGTTACTACAGCCGTTCTGAAGCTTTCTTT
-	TRBV2	TRBJ2-1	once	CASSESFDYNEQFF	TGTGCCAGCAGTGAAAGCTTTGACTACAATGAGCAGTTCTTC
TRBD2	TRBV9	TRBJ2-2	-	CASSVETGGTGELFF	TGTGCCAGCAGCGTAGAAACGGGAGGCACCGGGGAGCTGTTTTTT
-	TRBV6-5	TRBJ2-2	-	CASSYLGGNTGELFF	TGTGCCAGCAGTTACTTGGGGGGGAACACCGGGGAGCTGTTTTTT
TRBD1	TRBV19	TRBJ1-1	-	CASSIWLGDRANTEAFF	TGTGCCAGTAGTATCTGGTTAGGCGACAGGGCGAACACTGAAGCTTTCTTT
TRBD2	TRBV7-9	TRBJ2-5	-	CASSLGLAGGQETQYF	TGTGCCAGCAGCTTAGGACTAGCGGGAGGCCAAGAGACCCAGTACTTC
TRBD1	TRBV19	TRBJ2-1	-	CASSMTGGYNEQFF	TGTGCCAGTAGTATGACAGGGGGTTACAATGAGCAGTTCTTC
TRBD2	TRBV28	TRBJ2-1	-	CASSSRLAGVYNEQFF	TGTGCCAGCAGTTCGAGACTAGCGGGGGTTTACAATGAGCAGTTCTTC
-	TRBV4-1	TRBJ2-1	-	CASSQGLAPYNEQFF	TGCGCCAGCAGCCAAGGGCTAGCGCCCTACAATGAGCAGTTCTTC
-	TRBV2	TRBJ2-3	-	CASSIWTASTDTQYF	TGTGCCAGCAGTATCTGGACAGCGTCCACAGATACGCAGTATTTT
-	TRBV28	TRBJ2-1	-	CASSRGRAFYNEQFF	TGTGCCAGCAGCCGAGGGAGAGCTTTCTACAATGAGCAGTTCTTC
-	TRBV9	TRBJ2-1	-	CASSEHTGMNEQFF	TGTGCCAGCAGCGAGCACACAGGGATGAATGAGCAGTTCTTC
-	TRBV9	TRBJ2-1	-	CASSVGRARSHSYNEQFF	TGTGCCAGCAGCGTAGGGAGAGCCCGCTCACACTCCTACAATGAGCAGTTCTTC
TRBD1	TRBV12-5	TRBJ1-2	-	CASGPQGEVGYTF	TGTGCTAGTGGCCCACAGGGGGAGGTTGGCTACACCTTC
-	TRBV27	TRBJ2-2	few	CASSPVPGAGELFF	TGTGCCAGCAGCCCTGTCCCAGGGGCCGGGGAGCTGTTTTTT
-	TRBV2	TRBJ2-2	-	CASNQGNTGELFF	TGTGCCAGCAACCAGGGGAACACCGGGGAGCTGTTTTTT
-	TRBV6-6	TRBJ2-7	once	CASSYFNEQYF	TGTGCCAGCAGTTACTTTAACGAGCAGTACTTC
-	TRBV5-1	TRBJ1-1	once	CASSSIRGEAFF	TGCGCCAGCAGCTCGATCAGGGGTGAAGCTTTCTTT
-	TRBV13	TRBJ2-7	-	CASSFIRQGRGEQYF	TGTGCCAGCAGCTTCATTCGGCAGGGGAGAGGCGAGCAGTACTTC
-	TRBV9	TRBJ2-7	few	CASSVEDSGYEQYF	TGTGCCAGCAGCGTAGAAGATAGCGGCTACGAGCAGTACTTC
-	TRBV6-1	TRBJ2-7	once	CASSVGRGYYEQYF	TGTGCCAGCAGTGTAGGACGGGGATACTACGAGCAGTACTTC
TRBD1	TRBV7-2	TRBJ1-1	-	CASSDDRGTEAFF	TGTGCCAGCAGCGACGACAGGGGCACTGAAGCTTTCTTT
TRBD2	TRBV9	TRBJ2-5	-	CASSGTRETQYF	TGTGCCAGCAGCGGGACTAGAGAGACCCAGTACTTC
TRBD2	TRBV27	TRBJ2-3	-	CASSRGLAGRLTDTQYF	TGTGCCAGCAGCCGGGGACTAGCGGGACGCCTCACAGATACGCAGTATTTT
-	TRBV9	TRBJ2-5	-	CASSVESGKETQYF	TGTGCCAGCAGCGTAGAGTCGGGGAAAGAGACCCAGTACTTC
-	TRBV10-3	TRBJ2-1	-	CAISSQGSYNEQFF	TGTGCCATCTCCAGCCAGGGCTCCTACAATGAGCAGTTCTTC
-	TRBV6-8	TRBJ2-7	-	CATQWGDEQYF	TGTGCCACCCAATGGGGGGACGAGCAGTACTTC
TRBD2	TRBV7-9	TRBJ2-7	-	CASSLGLAGGQPYEQYF	TGTGCCAGCAGCCTGGGACTAGCGGGGGGCCAACCCTACGAGCAGTACTTC
TRBD1	TRBV2	TRBJ1-3	-	CASRSGQASSGNTIYF	TGTGCCAGCCGATCAGGACAGGCAAGCTCTGGAAACACCATATATTTT
-	TRBV27	TRBJ1-1	few	CASSSLDTGAFF	TGTGCCAGCAGTTCCTTGGACACTGGAGCTTTCTTT
TRBD1	TRBV2	TRBJ1-1	-	CASILTGLPPEAFF	TGTGCCAGCATTCTGACAGGGTTGCCCCCTGAAGCTTTCTTT
TRBD2	TRBV7-3	TRBJ2-1	-	CASSLRGTSGNINEQFF	TGTGCCAGCAGCTTAAGAGGGACTAGCGGGAATATAAATGAGCAGTTCTTC